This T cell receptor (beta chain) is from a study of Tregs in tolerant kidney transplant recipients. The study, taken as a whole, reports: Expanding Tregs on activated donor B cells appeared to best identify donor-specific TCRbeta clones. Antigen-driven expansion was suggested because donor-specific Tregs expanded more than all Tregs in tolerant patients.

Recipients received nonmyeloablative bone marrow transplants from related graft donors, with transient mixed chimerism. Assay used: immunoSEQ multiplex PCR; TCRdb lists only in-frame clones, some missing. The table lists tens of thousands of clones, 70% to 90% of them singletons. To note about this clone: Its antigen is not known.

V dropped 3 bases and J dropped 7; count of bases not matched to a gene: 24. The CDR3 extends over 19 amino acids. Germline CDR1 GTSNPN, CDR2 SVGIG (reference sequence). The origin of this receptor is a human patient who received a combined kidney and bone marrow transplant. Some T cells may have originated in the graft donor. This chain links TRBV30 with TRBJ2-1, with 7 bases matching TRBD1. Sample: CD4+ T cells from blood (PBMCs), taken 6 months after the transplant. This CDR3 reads CAWRTRTGIFQKGWNEQFF. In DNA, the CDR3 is TGTGCCTGGAGAACTAGGACAGGTATCTTCCAAAAAGGGTGGAATGAGCAGTTCTTC.